This is a list of T cell receptor beta chains from one sample in a study of blood T cells in healthy people across ages. TCRdb passed the 5' RACE reads through MiXCR, listing each CDR3 protein once. The data contain approximately 1.5 million distinct CDR3 sequences, about 35% of them singletons. The sequenced sample consisted of blood. The receptor set was obtained from a young woman in good health. Both conserved end residues are part of each CDR3. D genes are given only for firm matches. Clone size, where shown, is once, few, many, or a class for clones that have expanded.

size: NA; V: TRBV29-1; D: NA; J: TRBJ2-2; DNA: TGCAGCGTTGATAAAGGTTTCACCGGGGAGCTGTTTTTT; CDR3: CSVDKGFTGELFF
size: NA; V: TRBV13; D: NA; J: TRBJ1-2; DNA: TGTGCCAGCAGCTGGTCGTTTCTCCGGTCCCGGGACAATAACTATGGCTACACCTTC; CDR3: CASSWSFLRSRDNNYGYTF
size: few; V: TRBV13; D: TRBD2; J: TRBJ2-7; DNA: TGTGCCAGCAGCCGGGGGGAGGAGGGCTACGAGCAGTACTTC; CDR3: CASSRGEEGYEQYF
size: NA; V: TRBV2; D: TRBD1; J: TRBJ2-4; DNA: TGTGCCAGCAGTGAATTCGGCAGGGGGCGAGAGGAGCAGTACTTC; CDR3: CASSEFGRGREEQYF
size: few; V: TRBV20-1; D: TRBD1; J: TRBJ1-2; DNA: TGCAGTGCAGTGCGGGACAGGAATTTAGACTACACCTTC; CDR3: CSAVRDRNLDYTF
size: NA; V: TRBV18; D: TRBD2; J: TRBJ2-3; DNA: TGTGCCAGCTCACCTACCTACGGGACTAGGACTACAGATACGCAGTATTTT; CDR3: CASSPTYGTRTTDTQYF
size: few; V: TRBV25-1; D: NA; J: TRBJ1-2; DNA: TGTGCCAGCCAATCGAAGGGGCTAGGCTATGGCTACACCTTC; CDR3: CASQSKGLGYGYTF
size: few; V: TRBV4-1; D: TRBD2; J: TRBJ2-5; DNA: TGCGCCAGCAGCCAACGGGAGGGCCTAGAGACCCAGTACTTC; CDR3: CASSQREGLETQYF
size: NA; V: TRBV7-9; D: NA; J: TRBJ1-3; DNA: TGTGCCAGCAGCTACCCGACAGCGAGCTCTGGAAACACCATATATTTT; CDR3: CASSYPTASSGNTIYF
size: NA; V: TRBV11-2; D: NA; J: TRBJ2-1; DNA: TGTGCCAGCAGCCGCATAATCCACCAGGGATGGAATGAGCAGTTCTTC; CDR3: CASSRIIHQGWNEQFF
size: NA; V: TRBV20-1; D: NA; J: TRBJ2-1; DNA: TGCAGTGCGCATTCCTACGACAGCAACTCCTACAATGAGCAGTTCTTC; CDR3: CSAHSYDSNSYNEQFF
size: NA; V: TRBV4-1; D: NA; J: TRBJ1-6; DNA: TGCGCCAGCAGCCGATACATGTCACCCCTCCACTTT; CDR3: CASSRYMSPLHF
size: few; V: TRBV20-1; D: NA; J: TRBJ1-4; DNA: TGCAGTGCTAGAGATGCAGAAGGGGCTCGAGAAAAACTGTTTTTT; CDR3: CSARDAEGAREKLFF
size: few; V: TRBV7-2; D: NA; J: TRBJ2-7; DNA: TGTGCCAGCAACTTAATGGTCACACAGCAGGCCTACGAGCAGTACTTC; CDR3: CASNLMVTQQAYEQYF
size: many; V: TRBV29-1; D: NA; J: TRBJ2-7; DNA: TGCAGCGTTGTGTTGATAGCTACCTACGAGCAGTACTTC; CDR3: CSVVLIATYEQYF
size: NA; V: TRBV7-8; D: NA; J: TRBJ2-1; DNA: TGTGCCAGCAGCTTAGAGGCCAGGGCTGGGAATGAGCAGTTCTTC; CDR3: CASSLEARAGNEQFF
size: NA; V: TRBV20-1; D: TRBD1; J: TRBJ1-2; DNA: TGCAATGCTAGAGGCTCACAGGGGGAGTATGGCTACACCTTC; CDR3: CNARGSQGEYGYTF
size: many; V: TRBV20-1; D: NA; J: TRBJ1-2; DNA: TGCAGTGCTAGATGGGCAGGGGAAGGCTACACCTTC; CDR3: CSARWAGEGYTF
size: few; V: TRBV15; D: NA; J: TRBJ2-5; DNA: TGTGCCACCATGAATCGGGGGACAGCCCAAGAGACCCAGTACTTC; CDR3: CATMNRGTAQETQYF
size: NA; V: TRBV5-1; D: TRBD2; J: TRBJ2-5; DNA: TGCGCCAGCCGACGCCTAGCGGGGGGCGTCCAAGAGACCCAGTACTTC; CDR3: CASRRLAGGVQETQYF
size: NA; V: TRBV28; D: NA; J: TRBJ2-7; DNA: TGTGCCAGCAGTTTATCTCAACCCGGGACTCAATTCTGGTACTTC; CDR3: CASSLSQPGTQFWYF
size: NA; V: TRBV5-1; D: NA; J: TRBJ2-7; DNA: TGCGCCAACAGCTTGCGTTCAGGGTTGTCCTACGAGCAGTACTTC; CDR3: CANSLRSGLSYEQYF
size: NA; V: TRBV18; D: NA; J: TRBJ2-7; DNA: TGTGCCAGCTCACCATTTGGTGGGGAGTCCGAGCAGTACTTC; CDR3: CASSPFGGESEQYF
size: NA; V: TRBV28; D: NA; J: TRBJ2-7; DNA: TGTGCCAGCAGTTTGGGAAGCGGAACTCCCTACGAGCAGTACTTC; CDR3: CASSLGSGTPYEQYF
size: few; V: TRBV6-1; D: TRBD1; J: TRBJ2-7; DNA: TGTGCCGGCGAAGGACAGGCCGCCTACGAGCAGTACTTC; CDR3: CAGEGQAAYEQYF
size: NA; V: TRBV5-1; D: TRBD1; J: TRBJ2-6; DNA: TGCGCCGGCAGCTCGATGACAGGGAGCGGGGCCAACGTCCTGACTTTC; CDR3: CAGSSMTGSGANVLTF
size: NA; V: TRBV21-1; D: NA; J: TRBJ2-6; DNA: TGTGCCAGCAGCAAAGTAGATAGCGGGGGATCTTCTGGGGCCAACGTCCTGATTTTC; CDR3: CASSKVDSGGSSGANVLIF
size: few; V: TRBV20-1; D: TRBD1; J: TRBJ1-2; DNA: TGCAGTGCCATGGATGGACAGGGCTACGGCTACACCTTC; CDR3: CSAMDGQGYGYTF
size: NA; V: TRBV7-2; D: NA; J: TRBJ1-1; DNA: TGTGCCAGCAGCTTTCGGACCCTGAACACTGAAGCTTTCTTT; CDR3: CASSFRTLNTEAFF
size: NA; V: TRBV30; D: NA; J: TRBJ1-1; DNA: TGTGCCTGGAGTGATGGGGCAGGGATGAACACTGAAGCTTTCTTT; CDR3: CAWSDGAGMNTEAFF